This T cell receptor beta chain is from a study of blood T cell repertoires in COVID-19 (TCRdb year 2020). Describing the broader study: The collaborator samples originated in the United States, Italy and Spain and spanned the acute and convalescent phases of COVID-19. The prospective study material was composed of cDNA or gDNA derived from T cells, B-cell-depleted T cells, or PBMCs. A freely available public database, intended as a resource for researchers studying the immune response to SARS-CoV-2, is where the repertoires were released. A de-identified subject ID, COVID-19 status, age in years and sex were almost always included in the sample metadata. Where available, HLA class I and class II types were obtained from metadata supplied by the sample provider rather than from assay-based typing. Deeply sampled blood TCRbeta repertoires from subjects exposed to, actively infected with, or recovered from COVID-19 were included in the dataset. The samples were drawn from two sources: the first 160 participants of the ongoing ImmuneRACE study, and 950 to 1,500 subjects contributed by 6 global collaborators. Beyond this particular receptor, the publication reports: Clinical and demographic metadata were provided uncurated, with the amount varying by source and participant.

The immunoSEQ Assay, a bias-controlled multiplex PCR, was used to amplify TCRbeta CDR3 regions from genomic DNA. Concerning the study's data processing: The number of nucleated cells in each sample was estimated from the amplification of reference gene primers within the assay. To quantify the absolute abundance of each unique TCRbeta CDR3 rearrangement, sequence reads were collapsed and filtered. For each sample, productive Simpson clonality was calculated as the square root of Simpson's diversity index over productive rearrangements. As stored in TCRdb, this immuneACCESS dataset retains in-frame rearrangements with V and J assigned. A fraction of the clones does not appear; measured against another copy, unresolved V genes explain less than half of the discrepancy, and the remainder lacks a known reason. V and J calls and clone size are given by that table; D and trimming were obtained from the DNA. For this sample there are fewer than 250,000 clones; 81% appear just once. The top ten hold more than 8.5% of the sample.

As concerns this clone: Its binding antigen is unknown. Nothing much larger sits one base from this clone, and base qualities are not available.

CDR1 SGHRS and CDR2 YFSETQ were looked up in the germline V gene. Including cysteine and phenylalanine, the CDR3 has 19 amino acids. Only the CDR3 region is kept as DNA, spanning 57 bases read in frame from base 1. The germline ends are 19 bases apart after V is trimmed by 3 bases and J by 0 bases. Enrolling through a virtual design, the prospective study's participants ranged in age from roughly 18 to 95 years and lived across around 25 United States geographic areas. In the prospective study, participants were assigned to cohorts based on the clinical history participants reported in a screening survey and a study questionnaire. In the prospective study, mobile phlebotomists collected whole blood, serum and a nasopharyngeal or oropharyngeal swab from each participant. Over an approximately 2-month period, participants in the prospective study had the option of providing additional blood draws and questionnaires. Prospective study blood samples were shipped either frozen or at room temperature before DNA extraction.

This sequence originates from a woman aged 45-65 years with acute COVID-19. The sequencing input was PBMCs or T cells enriched from blood (not recorded which). The rearranged segments are TRBV5-1 and TRBJ1-6; the D gene cannot be resolved reliably. The DNA reads TGCGCCAGCAGCTCCCGCGCACGGAACACTAGCTCCTATAATTCACCCCTCCACTTT. It translates as CASSSRARNTSSYNSPLHF.